These T cell receptor beta chains were read from a single sample in a study of tumor and adjacent non-tumor tissue in lung cancer. TCRdb passed the multiplex PCR reads through MiXCR, listing each CDR3 protein once. The sample records roughly 70,000 distinct CDR3 sequences, around 65% being singletons. Sequencing input: distant non-tumor lung tissue. Receptors were obtained from a woman aged 45-59 years with non-small cell lung cancer. CDR3s include the opening cysteine and the closing phenylalanine or tryptophan. A D gene is named only where the DNA matches it firmly. Some rows have no size entry. The others give once, few or many, or a class for an expanded clone.

d_call	v_call	j_call	clone_size	cdr3_nt	cdr3_aa
TRBD2	TRBV6-2/TRBV6-3	TRBJ2-7	NA	TGTGCCAGCAGTTCCGCGGGACTAGCAGCCTACAAGCAGTACTTC	CASSSAGLAAYKQYF
NA	TRBV20-1	TRBJ1-2	medium-sized	TGCAGTGCTGGAGACAGAGCAGCTAACTATGGCTACACCTTC	CSAGDRAANYGYTF
NA	TRBV28	TRBJ1-1	NA	TGTGCCAGCAGTTTTAACGAAAGGGTGAACTCTGAAGCTTTCTTT	CASSFNERVNSEAFF
NA	TRBV28	TRBJ2-5	NA	TGTGCCACCAGTCCTACAGGGTGGGAGACCCAGTACTTC	CATSPTGWETQYF
NA	TRBV11-3	TRBJ2-2	NA	TGTGCCAGCAGCTTAGGACGGAACACCGGGGAGCTTGTTTTT	CASSLGRNTGELVF
TRBD2	TRBV29-1	TRBJ2-2	few	TGCAGCGCCACGGGGCCCAGCGGGAATGGCGGGGAGCTGTTTTTT	CSATGPSGNGGELFF
NA	TRBV6-6	TRBJ1-3	many	TGTGCCAGCAGTTACCCCCGGATGGGAAACTCTGGAAACACCATATATTTT	CASSYPRMGNSGNTIYF
NA	TRBV29-1	TRBJ2-5	NA	TGCAGCGTTGTGGGGGGACCAGGGACCCAGTACTTC	CSVVGGPGTQYF
NA	TRBV5-6	TRBJ1-5	NA	TGTGCCAGCAGCTTGAGGACTTTTCTCAATCAGCCCCAGCATTTT	CASSLRTFLNQPQHF
TRBD1	TRBV4-1	TRBJ1-5	many	TGCGCCAGCAGCCCCGAAGACAGGGTAAGCAATCAGCCCCAGCATTTT	CASSPEDRVSNQPQHF